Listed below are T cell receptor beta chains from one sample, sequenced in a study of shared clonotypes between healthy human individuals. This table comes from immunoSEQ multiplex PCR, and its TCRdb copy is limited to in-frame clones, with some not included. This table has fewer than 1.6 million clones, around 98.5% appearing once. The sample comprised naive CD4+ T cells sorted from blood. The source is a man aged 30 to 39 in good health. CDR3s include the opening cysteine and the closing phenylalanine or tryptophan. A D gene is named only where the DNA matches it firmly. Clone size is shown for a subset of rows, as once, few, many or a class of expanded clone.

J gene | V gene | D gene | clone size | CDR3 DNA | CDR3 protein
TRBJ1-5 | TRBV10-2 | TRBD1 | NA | TGCGCCAGCAGTAGACAGGGTCTTACATTGCCCCAGCATTTT | CASSRQGLTLPQHF
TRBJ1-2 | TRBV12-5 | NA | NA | TGTGCTAGTGGTTTGGTACTTGGGGTAGGACCGTATGGCTACACCTTC | CASGLVLGVGPYGYTF
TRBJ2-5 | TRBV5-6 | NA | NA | TGTGCCAGCAGTCCGCCCGCTTGGCAGGAACAAGAGACCCAGTACTTC | CASSPPAWQEQETQYF
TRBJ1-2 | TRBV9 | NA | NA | TGTGCCAGCAGCATCCAGGTGGAGGGTGGCTACACCTTC | CASSIQVEGGYTF
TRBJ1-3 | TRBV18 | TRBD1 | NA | TGTGCCAGCTCACCATTCGGGACAGGGTCTCCTGGAAACACCATATATTTT | CASSPFGTGSPGNTIYF
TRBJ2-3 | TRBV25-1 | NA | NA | TGTGCCAGCGGGTGCCCGGCACCTAAATGCACAGATACGCAGTATTTT | CASGCPAPKCTDTQYF
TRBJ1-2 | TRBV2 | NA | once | TGTGCCAGCAAGGTCGGCGCAGCTCCAAGGAGCACCTTC | CASKVGAAPRSTF
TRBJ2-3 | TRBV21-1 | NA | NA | TGTGCCAGCAGCAAAGGAGGGAACACAGATACGCAGTATTTT | CASSKGGNTDTQYF
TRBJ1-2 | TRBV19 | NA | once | TGTGCCAGTAGTATAGCGGCAACTAACTATGGCTACACCTTC | CASSIAATNYGYTF
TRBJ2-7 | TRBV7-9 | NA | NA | TGTGCCAGCAGCGACCGCAGGGTCGGGTCCTACGAGCAGTACTTC | CASSDRRVGSYEQYF
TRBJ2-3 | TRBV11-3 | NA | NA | TGTGCCAGCAGCTTAAACCTAGCTCACACAGATACGCAGTATTTT | CASSLNLAHTDTQYF
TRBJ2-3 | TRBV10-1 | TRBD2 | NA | TGCGCCAGCAGGAGCGGGAACACAGATACGCAGTATTTT | CASRSGNTDTQYF
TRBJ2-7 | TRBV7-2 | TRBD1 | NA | TGTGCCAGCAGCTTAGACGGCAGGGGGTACGAGCAGTACTTC | CASSLDGRGYEQYF
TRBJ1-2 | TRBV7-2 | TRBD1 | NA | TGTGCCAGCAGCTCCCGAGGACAGGGGGCCTCTGGCTACACCTTC | CASSSRGQGASGYTF
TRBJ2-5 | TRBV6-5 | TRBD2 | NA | TGTGCCAGCAGTTACTTGACTAGCGGGAGCCGGGAGACCCAGTACTTC | CASSYLTSGSRETQYF
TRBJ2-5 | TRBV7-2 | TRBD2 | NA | TGTGCCAGCACCAGTAGGCGGGGGGTCGAGACCCAGTACTTC | CASTSRRGVETQYF
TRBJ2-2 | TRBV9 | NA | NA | TGTGCCAGCAGCCCTATGGGATCCGGGGAGCTGTTTTTT | CASSPMGSGELFF
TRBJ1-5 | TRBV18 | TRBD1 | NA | TGTGCCAGCTCACAAGACAGGGTGGGTCAGCCCCAGCATTTT | CASSQDRVGQPQHF
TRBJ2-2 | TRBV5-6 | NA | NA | TGTGCCAGCAGCCTCCTCACATCTGGGACCGGGGAGCTGTTTTTT | CASSLLTSGTGELFF
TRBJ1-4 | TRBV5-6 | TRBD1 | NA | TGTGCCAGCAGCTTATACAGGGGCGCGGAGGAAAAACTGTTTTTT | CASSLYRGAEEKLFF
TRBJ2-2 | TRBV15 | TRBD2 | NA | TGTGCCACCAGTAAAGCGGGAGGTTACACCGGGGAGCTGTTTTTT | CATSKAGGYTGELFF
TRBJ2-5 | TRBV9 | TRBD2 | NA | TGTGCCAGCAGCTTTCATTCTAGCGGCCAAGAGACCCAGTACTTC | CASSFHSSGQETQYF
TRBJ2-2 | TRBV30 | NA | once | TGTGCCTGGAGTCGTCGGGCGGGGAGAAACACCGGGGAGCTGTTTTTT | CAWSRRAGRNTGELFF
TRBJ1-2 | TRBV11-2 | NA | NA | TGTGCCAGCAGCTTATACAGGAGCGACTATGGCTACACCTTC | CASSLYRSDYGYTF
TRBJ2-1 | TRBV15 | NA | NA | TGTGCCACCAGCAGAGATAGCTGGCTGAATGAGCAGTTCTTC | CATSRDSWLNEQFF